Below, 27 T cell receptor beta chains from the same sample are listed, as sequenced in a study of spatial heterogeneity in lung cancer. The time point: sample taken at primary tumor resection. Frozen PBMC, nontumor lung or tumor provided whole RNA, which was sequenced unsorted. Each CDR3 protein gets one entry after TCRdb re-called the 5' RACE reads with MiXCR. The sample lists roughly 75,000 distinct CDR3 sequences, 13% occurring once. The specimen was PBMCs, collected at surgery. The receptors shown here come from a male donor with early-stage non-small cell lung cancer.

This clonotype was detected ten times or more. The chain carries TRBV10-3 and TRBJ1-1, with D possibly TRBD1 on 5 matching bases. Trimming took off 2 bases at V and 5 bases at J, with 12 bases between the two ends. Per germline, CDR1 ENHRY and CDR2 SYGVKD. The CDR3 has 14 residues. In DNA form, the CDR3 reads TGTGCCATCAGTGAGGGGGGGTCATTGACTGAAGCTTTCTTT. It is translated as CAISEGGSLTEAFF.

V and J are TRBV6-5 and TRBJ1-3; D unresolved. V lost 2 bases, J lost 2 bases, and 10 bases lay in between. Germline-derived CDR1 and CDR2 are MNHEY and SVGAGI. The CDR3 is 15 amino acids. The CDR3 loop reads CASSYELIPGNTIYF. In DNA form, the CDR3 reads TGTGCCAGCAGTTACGAGCTCATCCCTGGAAACACCATATATTTT.

The table lists this clonotype with a few counts. V is TRBV12-3 or TRBV12-4 and J is TRBJ1-5, with 7 bases that match TRBD1. Germline trimming cut 3 bases from V and 3 bases from J; bases unmatched to any gene: 14. The CDR3 has 18 residues. CDR3 bases: TGTGCCAGCAGTTTTTGGAAATCGCCGGGACAGTTCAATCAGCCCCAGCATTTT. Its protein is CASSFWKSPGQFNQPQHF.

This clonotype was counted ten times or more. The rearrangement joins TRBV14 to TRBJ2-2; unclear D gene. The V gene lost 2 bases and the J gene lost 1 base, with 5 bases spanning the gap. The V gene's germline CDR1 is SGHDN and CDR2 FVKESK. The CDR3 runs to 14 residues. CDR3 sequence: CASSQLRNTGELFF. For the CDR3, the DNA is TGTGCCAGCAGCCAATTACGGAACACCGGGGAGCTGTTTTTT. The variable domain in full, with the rest retrieved from reference TRBV14 and TRBJ2-2, is EAGVTQFPSHSVIEKGQTVTLRCDPISGHDNLYWYRRVMGKEIKFLLHFVKESKQDESGMPNNRFLAERTGGTYSTLKVQPAELEDSGVYFCASSQLRNTGELFFGEGSRLTVL.

There are a few counts of this clonotype. One end of the junction varies from germline; a read error may be responsible. V and J are TRBV7-9 and TRBJ1-1; TRBD1 matches 7 bases. CDR1 and CDR2 from the germline V gene are SEHNR and FQNEAQ (reference sequence). This CDR3 spans 16 amino acids. CDR3 in DNA: TGTGCCAGCAGCCTAGCGACAGGGACCCCTTTCACTGAAGCTTTCTTT. Its translation: CASSLATGTPFTEAFF.

This clonotype was recorded at least ten times. The CDR3 spells CASSLGGGNEKLFF. The CDR3 DNA reads as TGCGCCAGCAGCTTGGGAGGAGGTAATGAAAAACTGTTTTTT. This rearrangement joins TRBV5-1 to TRBJ1-4; no clear D. The CDR3 is made up of 14 amino acids. In germline, CDR1 is SGHRS, CDR2 YFSETQ. V lost 0 bases, J lost 4 bases, and 7 bases lay in between.

V gene TRBV6-6 combines with J gene TRBJ1-3; D perhaps matches TRBD1 (6 bases). This CDR3 region has 15 residues. V was pared by 5 bases and J by 3 bases, with 14 bases between. Germline CDR1 and CDR2: MNHNY and SVGAGI (reference sequence). CDR3: CASSITKGDGNTIYF. The CDR3 DNA follows: TGTGCCAGCAGTATTACTAAGGGGGATGGAAACACCATATATTTT.

This clonotype was counted ten times or more. CDR3 protein: CASSPSGWDRGAGYTF. CDR3 DNA: TGTGCCAGCAGTCCCTCCGGCTGGGACAGGGGAGCTGGCTACACCTTC. The chain has TRBV28 and TRBJ1-2; 10 nucleotides line up with TRBD1. V was clipped by 5 bases and J by 7 bases; unmatched bases: 13. Germline-derived CDR1 and CDR2 are MDHEN and SYDVKM. The CDR3 contains 16 residues.

This clonotype was seen at least ten times. CDR3 loop: CASSPGAEETQYF. The DNA of the CDR3 is TGTGCCAGCAGCCCTGGGGCGGAAGAGACCCAGTACTTC. This chain joins TRBV7-2 and TRBJ2-5, with D perhaps matching TRBD1 (5 bases). The CDR3 covers 13 residues. Germline CDR1 and CDR2: SGHTA and FQGNSA. V lost 5 bases to trimming and J lost 3 bases, with 10 bases between them.

This clonotype was picked up many times. CDR3 bases: TGCGCCAGCAGTATACTAGCGGGAGGCCCGAACACCGGGGAGCTGTTTTTT. It encodes CASSILAGGPNTGELFF. The chain couples TRBV10-2 to TRBJ2-2; 12 positions match TRBD2. This CDR3 has 17 residues. The germline CDR1 and CDR2 sequences are WSHSY and SAAADI. J lost 0 bases, V lost 5 bases, and 4 bases had no gene match.

This clonotype was detected a few times. The gene calls are TRBV28 and TRBJ1-5; D may be TRBD1 (6 bases). Germline V gives CDR1 MDHEN, CDR2 SYDVKM. The CDR3 runs 16 residues. The V end was cut by 3 bases, the J end by 1 base, with 13 bases between. CDR3 region: CASSFAKGESNQPQHF. The CDR3 DNA is TGTGCCAGCAGTTTCGCGAAGGGGGAGAGCAATCAGCCCCAGCATTTT.

V usage is TRBV12-3 or TRBV12-4 and J usage is TRBJ2-2; 9 bases are a match to TRBD1. Trimming at V came to 7 bases and at J to 4 bases, leaving 4 bases not matched to a gene. CDR3 size: 14 residues. The CDR3 loop is CASTPDRGTGELFF. The DNA of the CDR3 is TGTGCCAGCACCCCGGACAGGGGCACCGGGGAGCTGTTTTTT.

This clonotype has a count of ten or more. The chain couples TRBV23-1 to TRBJ2-1, with D perhaps assigned TRBD1 or TRBD2 (6 bases each). TRBV23-1 is noted as an ORF with a role that remains uncertain. CDR3 length: 18 amino acids. The V end lost 0 bases, the J end lost 6 bases, and 21 bases lay between the germline ends. CDR3 sequence (DNA): TGCGCCAGCAGTCAATCTGGGGCTAGCGAGGGGGACTGCAATGAGCAGTTCTTC. Residues: CASSQSGASEGDCNEQFF.

The chain recombines TRBV5-1 with TRBJ2-1; TRBD2 aligns across 11 bases. CDR3 length: 16 amino acids. Germline-derived CDR1 and CDR2 are SGHRS and YFSETQ. V shed 4 bases, J shed 5 bases, and the junction held 8 bases outside the gene matches. The CDR3 nucleotides are TGCGCCAGCAGCCTGCCGACTAGCGGGATAAACAATGAGCAGTTCTTC. It is translated as CASSLPTSGINNEQFF.

This clonotype was observed a few times. V and J are TRBV24-1 and TRBJ2-3; no firm D call. CDR1 KGHDR and CDR2 SFDVKD come from the germline V gene. The CDR3 is 13 amino acids. V was clipped by 9 bases and J by 0 bases, with 9 bases between them. In nucleotides, the CDR3 is TGTGCCACCGCGGAAGGTAGCACAGATACGCAGTATTTT. It is translated as CATAEGSTDTQYF.

This clonotype was seen repeatedly, ten times or more. The V gene is TRBV10-3, the J gene TRBJ2-7; no firm D call. From germline, CDR1 is ENHRY and CDR2 SYGVKD. The CDR3 length is 11 residues. V shed 2 bases and J shed 7 bases, with 6 bases lying between them. CDR3 sequence (DNA): TGTGCCATCAGTGAGATCGGGGAGCAGTACTTC. This sequence encodes CAISEIGEQYF.

This clonotype has at least ten counts. V and J are TRBV5-4 and TRBJ2-7; TRBD2 matches at 11 bases. Germline trimming cut 1 base from V and 0 bases from J; bases unmatched to any gene: 3. The CDR3 is 16 residues long. CDR1 and CDR2 (germline): SGHNT, YYREEE (reference sequence). The CDR3 DNA reads as TGTGCCAGCAGCTTGTCTAGCGGGAGGCCCTCCTACGAGCAGTACTTC. Protein: CASSLSSGRPSYEQYF.

V is TRBV12-5 and J is TRBJ2-3, with TRBD2 as a possible D gene (5 bases). Trimming took off 1 base at V and 4 bases at J, with 24 bases between the two ends. Germline loops: CDR1 LGHNT, CDR2 FRNRAP. The CDR3 sequence is 19 residues long. In DNA, the CDR3 is TGTGCTAGTGGTTTGGGCCCCCTTAGGACTCTTCGGCAGGCAGATACGCAGTATTTT. Its protein is CASGLGPLRTLRQADTQYF.

This clonotype was found a few times. J is TRBJ2-5 and V is TRBV12-3 or TRBV12-4; possible D gene TRBD1, 5 bases. V was pared by 5 bases and J by 4 bases, with 11 bases between. The CDR3 spans 13 residues. The CDR3 sequence: CASSIGVAETQYF. In DNA form, the CDR3 reads TGTGCCAGCAGTATAGGGGTGGCAGAGACCCAGTACTTC.

This clonotype was seen at least ten times. V and J are TRBV23-1 and TRBJ2-3; TRBD2 agrees at 8 bases. TRBV23-1 is sorted into the ORF group, with uncertain function. The J segment lost 2 bases and the V segment lost 4 bases, leaving 8 bases of the junction unmatched. This CDR3 is built from 16 residues. In nucleotides, the CDR3 is TGCGCCAGCAGTCGTACTTTGCGGGAGGACACAGATACGCAGTATTTT. Its translation is CASSRTLREDTDTQYF.

This clonotype was observed at least ten times. The gene calls are TRBV5-1 and TRBJ2-7; D unresolved. This CDR3 spans 13 amino acids. V shed 5 bases and J shed 0 bases, with 9 bases lying between them. Germline lookup yields CDR1 SGHRS and CDR2 YFSETQ. The CDR3 coding sequence is TGCGCCAGCAGTGACGGCAGCTCCTACGAGCAGTACTTC. Amino acids: CASSDGSSYEQYF.

This clonotype was counted a single time. The chain couples TRBV4-2 to TRBJ2-7; 9 nucleotides line up with TRBD2. J lost 3 bases, V lost 3 bases, and 6 bases had no gene match. Germline V lookup: CDR1 LGHNA, CDR2 YNFKEQ. The length of the CDR3 is 15 residues. The CDR3: CASSQGSGRDYEQYF. CDR3 nucleotides: TGTGCCAGCAGCCAGGGTAGCGGGAGAGACTACGAGCAGTACTTC.

This clonotype was detected many times. This chain connects TRBV6-5 to TRBJ1-1; D gene ambiguous. This CDR3 is 14 amino acids long. CDR1 MNHEY and CDR2 SVGAGI come from the germline V gene. V lost 8 bases to trimming and J lost 0 bases, with 13 bases between them. The CDR3 nucleotides are TGTGCCAGCCACCGGGAGCACATGAACACTGAAGCTTTCTTT. Its protein is CASHREHMNTEAFF.

This clonotype was seen a few times. This rearrangement joins TRBV5-1 to TRBJ1-4; tentatively, D is TRBD1 (6 bases). The length of the CDR3 is 15 residues. Between the trimmed V and J ends, which lost 4 bases and 5 bases, there was a span of 15 bases. Germline assignment: CDR1 SGHRS and CDR2 YFSETQ. CDR3 sequence (DNA): TGCGCCAGCAGCGGGCAAGGCCAGGGGAATGAAAAACTGTTTTTT. Residues: CASSGQGQGNEKLFF.

The sample holds a few counts of this clonotype. V is TRBV24-1 and J is TRBJ2-1; possible D gene TRBD2, 6 bases. This CDR3 is 13 amino acids long. Between the trimmed V and J ends, which lost 6 bases and 8 bases, there was a span of 13 bases. CDR1 KGHDR and CDR2 SFDVKD come from the germline V gene. The CDR3 here is CATSRPGAYEQFF. The CDR3 DNA is TGTGCCACCAGTAGGCCGGGAGCGTATGAGCAGTTCTTC.

This clonotype turned up a few times. The rearrangement links TRBV19 to TRBJ1-5; a possible D gene is TRBD1 (6 bases). Germline CDR1 and CDR2: LNHDA and SQIVND (reference sequence). Between the trimmed V and J ends, which lost 3 bases and 1 base, there was a span of 10 bases. CDR3 length: 15 amino acids. Here the CDR3 reads CASSIGGSSNQPQHF. Here the CDR3 DNA reads TGTGCCAGTAGTATTGGGGGCTCGAGCAATCAGCCCCAGCATTTT.

The chain employs TRBV11-2 and TRBJ2-5; D call uncertain. Germline CDR1 is SGHAT and CDR2 is FQNNGV. Trimming stripped 3 bases from V and 4 bases from J, with 9 bases between. CDR3 size: 13 residues. The chain's CDR3 is CASSLAAVETQYF. The CDR3 DNA sequence: TGTGCCAGCAGCTTGGCGGCGGTAGAGACCCAGTACTTC.